This passage covers 13 T cell receptor beta chains from one sample sequenced in a study of blood T cell repertoires in COVID-19. The repertoire was sequenced with immunoSEQ multiplex PCR; TCRdb's copy has only in-frame clones and lacks some. Among some 290,000 clones, more than 85% were seen once, and the ten largest hold 3.5% to 5%. Sequenced input: PBMCs or T cells enriched from blood (not recorded which). Receptor source: a woman aged 25 to 39 who had been exposed to COVID-19.

This sequence joins TRBV20-1 and TRBJ2-3; possible D gene TRBD1, 5 bases. V was cut by 8 bases and J by 4 bases, with 10 bases left in between. The CDR3 is 11 amino acids. Germline V gene data show CDR1 as DFQATT and CDR2 as SNEGSKA (reference sequence). CDR3 nucleotide sequence: TGCAGTACAGGAAAGGCAGATACGCAGTATTTT. This gives the protein CSTGKADTQYF.

The chain recombines TRBV5-1 with TRBJ1-1; D is possibly TRBD1 (6 bases). The germline gives CDR1 SGHRS, CDR2 YFSETQ. The CDR3 has 15 amino acids. Trimming pared 0 bases from V and 2 bases from J, leaving 11 bases between. The chain's CDR3 is CASSLDHRANTEAFF. The CDR3 nucleotides are TGCGCCAGCAGCTTGGATCACAGGGCTAACACTGAAGCTTTCTTT.

This chain joins TRBV5-1 and TRBJ1-6; 10 bases match TRBD1. This CDR3 comprises 16 residues. V was pared by 0 bases and J by 7 bases, with 4 bases of the junction left unmatched. CDR1 is SGHRS, CDR2 YFSETQ, per germline. CDR3 residues: CASSLAGQGGNSPLHF. As DNA, the CDR3 is TGCGCCAGCAGCTTGGCCGGACAGGGGGGCAATTCACCCCTCCACTTT.

The CDR3 is CASGCSIYRARNTGELFF. DNA of the CDR3: TGTGCCAGCGGCTGTTCAATTTACAGGGCCCGGAACACCGGGGAGCTGTTTTTT. The gene calls are TRBV21-1 and TRBJ2-2; TRBD1, the table's D call, was not compared with the DNA. TRBV21-1 counts as a pseudogene. The CDR3 is 18 amino acids.

This clone was seen only a few times. This chain links TRBV14 with TRBJ2-5, with D perhaps matching TRBD2 (5 bases). Germline assignment: CDR1 SGHDN and CDR2 FVKESK. This CDR3 has 14 residues. V shed 4 bases and J shed 7 bases, with 16 bases lying between them. CDR3 in amino acids: CASSPPSPVGTQYF. In DNA, the CDR3 is TGTGCCAGCAGCCCCCCTAGCCCGGTAGGGACCCAGTACTTC.

CDR3 residues: CSVEGSRGGAGANVLTF. In DNA form, the CDR3 reads TGCAGCGTTGAGGGTTCTAGGGGAGGAGCTGGGGCCAACGTCCTGACTTTC. The chain couples TRBV29-1 to TRBJ2-6, with D tentatively TRBD2 (6 bases). V lost 3 bases to trimming and J lost 2 bases, with 17 bases between them. The CDR3 runs to 17 residues. The germline V gene encodes CDR1 SQVTM and CDR2 ANQGSEA.

This clone has only one observation. V and J are TRBV6-1 and TRBJ2-7, with 9 positions matching TRBD1. The CDR3 extends over 16 amino acids. The germline CDR1 and CDR2 sequences are MNHNS and SASEGT. Trimming took 4 bases from V and 3 from J; bases not matched to a gene: 10. CDR3 nucleotides: TGTGCCAGCAGTGTCCCTCCGGGACAGGGAATCTACGAGCAGTACTTC. This encodes CASSVPPGQGIYEQYF.

This clone was recorded a few times. V is TRBV9 and J is TRBJ2-1; TRBD2 aligns across 10 bases. The J segment lost 4 bases and the V segment lost 4 bases, leaving 11 bases of the junction unmatched. Per the germline V gene, CDR1 is SGDLS and CDR2 is YYNGEE. This CDR3 contains 17 residues. This CDR3 is CASSPRGAGGHYNEQFF. In DNA form, the CDR3 reads TGTGCCAGCAGCCCTCGGGGAGCGGGGGGGCATTACAATGAGCAGTTCTTC.

The genes are TRBV4-3 and TRBJ2-3; TRBD2 agrees at 8 bases. This CDR3 is 18 amino acids long. CDR1 LGHNA and CDR2 YSLEER come from the germline V gene. V lost 1 base to trimming and J lost 3 bases; unmatched junction nucleotides: 12. The CDR3 reads CASSQVPPLAGGTDTQYF. The CDR3 DNA reads as TGCGCCAGCAGCCAAGTTCCTCCCTTGGCGGGGGGTACAGATACGCAGTATTTT.

CDR3 nucleotide sequence: TGTGCCAGCAGTGGAGCGGGGGCTCTATATGGGGAGCTGTTTTTT. This encodes CASSGAGALYGELFF. V and J are TRBV2 and TRBJ2-2, with 8 bases identical to TRBD2. CDR1 is SNHLY and CDR2 is FYNNEI in the germline V gene. The CDR3 extends over 15 amino acids. With 4 bases clipped from V and 8 bases from J, the junction kept 9 bases outside the gene matches. Complete variable domain (other parts from reference TRBV2 and TRBJ2-2): EPEVTQTPSHQVTQMGQEVILRCVPISNHLYFYWYRQILGQKVEFLVSFYNNEISEKSEIFDDQFSVERPDGSNFTLKIRSTKLEDSAMYFCASSGAGALYGELFFGEGSRLTVL.

This clone has only a few counts. The CDR3 DNA follows: TGTGCCAGCGGGACAGTCTCCTACGAGCAGTACTTC. Its protein is CASGTVSYEQYF. The chain couples TRBV18 to TRBJ2-7, with 7 bases lining up with TRBD1. V lost 8 bases and J lost 0; bases outside the gene matches: 1. CDR3 size: 12 residues. The germline gives CDR1 KGHSH, CDR2 LQKENI.

V usage is TRBV13 and J usage is TRBJ2-7; 8 bases align to TRBD1. This CDR3 spans 14 amino acids. Germline V CDR1 and CDR2: PRHDT, FYEKMQ (reference sequence). V dropped 6 bases and J dropped 9; count of bases not matched to a gene: 13. The CDR3 bases are TGTGCCAGCAGTTCCCAGGGGGCTCGAAGGGGGCAGTACTTC. Its protein product is CASSSQGARRGQYF.

The chain carries TRBV6-5 and TRBJ2-1, with 9 bases aligning to TRBD2. This CDR3 has 13 residues. V was pared by 6 bases and J by 5 bases, with 2 bases of the junction left unmatched. Germline V CDR1 and CDR2: MNHEY, SVGAGI. DNA of the CDR3: TGTGCCAGCAGGACTAGCGGAAACAATGAGCAGTTCTTC. This gives the protein CASRTSGNNEQFF.